This record covers a single TCR beta chain. Relative to the germline gene, one junction end is altered; a read error may explain this. Both 60 Vbeta primers and 13 Jbeta primers went into the PCR. Clones were sequenced by immunoSEQ multiplex PCR, and TCRdb holds only the in-frame ones, with some missing. The sample has some 110,000 clones, around 74% seen once. The sample comes from a study of cytomegalovirus exposure and HLA in healthy donors. This receptor was identified in a man younger than 40 in good health and CMV-seropositive. Sequencing was performed on PBMCs.

The CDR3 DNA follows: TGTGCCTGGAGTGTACAGGACCTCATACTTTTT. This encodes CAWSVQDLILF. The chain uses TRBV30 and TRBJ1-4, with D possibly matching TRBD1 (5 bases). The CDR3 runs 11 residues. Looked up from germline, CDR1 is GTSNPN and CDR2 is SVGIG (reference sequence).